This T cell receptor (beta chain) stems from a study of T-cell memory formation after mild COVID-19. Overall study: Clusters were largely donor specific.

Findings and caveats of the study: Pre-infection memory carried some responding clones, suggesting that cross-reactive memory joined.

The CDR3 sequence is 20 residues long. V lost 0 bases to trimming and J lost 5 bases; unmatched junction nucleotides: 12. CDR1 MGHRA and CDR2 YSYEKL come from the germline V gene. Of note for this clonotype: Its specificity is unknown.

TCRdb passed the 5' RACE reads through MiXCR, listing each CDR3 protein once. Counted here are about 110,000 distinct CDR3 sequences, roughly 12% occurring once; the ten biggest clones make up around 30%. V usage is TRBV4-1 and J usage is TRBJ2-2, with 13 bases matching TRBD2. The sequenced material came from PBMCs or a T cell subset sorted from them (not recorded which). The clonotype was recovered from an adult woman who had mild COVID-19 (a few samples of this study predate the infection). Cell type and time point are not known. Here the CDR3 DNA reads TGCGCCAGCAGCCAAGATCTTGTTACTAGCGGGGGGGGAGGTACCGGGGAGCTGTTTTTT. Translating it yields CASSQDLVTSGGGGTGELFF.